The text below deals with one T cell receptor (beta chain). The data originate from a study of blood T cell repertoires in COVID-19. Trimming removed 2 bases at V and 5 bases at J, with 12 bases between. CDR3 size: 13 residues. CDR1 is GTSNPN and CDR2 is SVGIG in the germline V gene (reference sequence). Only in-frame clones appear in the TCRdb table, and some are missing; sequencing was by immunoSEQ multiplex PCR. The sample has fewer than 250,000 clones, around 89% seen once; the top ten hold 4% to 5.5%. The chain combines TRBV30 with TRBJ2-5; possibly TRBD1 for D (6 bases). Sequenced sample: peripheral blood. The TCR comes from a human donor in a cohort sampled during active COVID-19. CDR3 DNA: TGTGCCTGGAGTCATACAGGGAGTGAGACCCAGTACTTC. It is translated as CAWSHTGSETQYF. Looking up the rest from reference TRBV30 and TRBJ2-5 gives the full variable domain: SQTIHQWPATLVQPVGSPLSLECTVEGTSNPNLYWYRQAAGRGLQLLFYSVGIGQISSEVPQNLSASRPQDRQFILSSKKLLLSDSGFYLCAWSHTGSETQYFGPGTRLLVL.